The clone carrying this T cell receptor (beta chain) was found a few times. This record belongs to a study of molecular identifiers for immune sequencing clone quantification. Via MiXCR, TCRdb re-called the PCR reads, giving one row per CDR3 protein. The sample holds over 550,000 distinct CDR3 sequences, 25% seen once. The CDR3 contains 13 residues. Trimming pared 10 bases from V and 6 bases from J, leaving 19 bases between. Germline V gives CDR1 PRHDT, CDR2 FYEKMQ (reference sequence). Input material: naive CD8+ T cells from blood, with Jurkat cell RNA spiked in. Documented subset: FACS-sorted CD8+CD4-CCR7+CD45RA+ naive T cells. The sequence was collected from a human donor in good health. Some libraries in this study had Jurkat cell RNA spiked in. The chain recombines TRBV13 with TRBJ2-7; possible D gene TRBD1, 6 bases. The DNA of the CDR3 is TGTGCCACAGGGGACCCCCAGGGGCGCGAGCAGTACTTC. Translating it yields CATGDPQGREQYF.